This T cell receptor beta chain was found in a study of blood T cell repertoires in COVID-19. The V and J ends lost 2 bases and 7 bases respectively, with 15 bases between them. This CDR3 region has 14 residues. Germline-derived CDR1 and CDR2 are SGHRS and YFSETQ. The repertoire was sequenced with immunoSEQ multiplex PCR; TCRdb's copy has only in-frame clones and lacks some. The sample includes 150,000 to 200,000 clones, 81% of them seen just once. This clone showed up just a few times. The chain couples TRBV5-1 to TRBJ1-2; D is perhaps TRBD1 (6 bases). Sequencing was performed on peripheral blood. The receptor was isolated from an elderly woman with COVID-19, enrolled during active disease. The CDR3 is CASSLGGQFSGYTF. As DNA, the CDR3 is TGCGCCAGCAGCTTAGGGGGACAATTCTCTGGCTACACCTTC.